One T cell receptor (beta chain) is described in this entry. The data stem from a study of T cell responses to AZD1222 COVID-19 vaccine. TCRdb's table, derived via immunoSEQ multiplex PCR, lists solely in-frame clones and lacks some. Among roughly 91,000 clones, around 90% were seen once, and the ten largest hold about 2.2%. Trimming took 0 bases from V and 1 from J; bases not matched to a gene: 8. The CDR3 has 17 amino acids. In germline, CDR1 is SGHDN, CDR2 FVKESK. This TCR derives from an adult in good health. The chain has TRBV14 and TRBJ2-5; the match to TRBD1 covers 7 bases. The source was peripheral blood, collected on day 0 of AZD1222 vaccination. The CDR3 sequence is CASSQERGTVSQETQYF. The CDR3 coding sequence is TGTGCCAGCAGCCAAGAAAGAGGGACAGTGTCCCAAGAGACCCAGTACTTC.